A selection of T cell receptor beta chains follows, all from one sample in a study of blood T cell repertoires in COVID-19. Measured with immunoSEQ multiplex PCR; TCRdb has only the in-frame clones, and not every one. The data show tens of thousands of clones, with 82% seen just once and around 10% held by the top ten. The sequencing sample was made of peripheral blood. Source of these receptors: a man at least 80 years old with COVID-19, enrolled during active disease. Each CDR3 is given with its conserved first and last residue. Each record gives: clone size, D gene, J gene, V gene, CDR3 protein, CDR3 DNA. A D gene is named only where the DNA matches it firmly. Some rows mark clone size as missing; the rest say once, few, many or name a class of expanded clone.

>.|.|TRBJ2-3|TRBV6-1
CASSEGAFTDTQYF
TGTGCCAGCAGTGAGGGGGCTTTCACAGATACGCAGTATTTT
>.|.|TRBJ1-1|TRBV18
CASSPDIRNTEAFF
TGTGCCAGCTCACCCGACATTAGGAACACTGAAGCTTTCTTT
>.|.|TRBJ2-3|TRBV4-2
CASSPGDSITDTQYF
TGTGCCAGCAGCCCGGGGGACAGCATCACAGATACGCAGTATTTT
>once|.|TRBJ2-2|TRBV6-5
CASSGGLGVTGELFF
TGTGCCAGCAGCGGCGGGCTGGGAGTCACCGGGGAGCTGTTTTTT
>.|TRBD2|TRBJ2-3|TRBV5-1
CASSFPSGGGTDTQYF
TGCGCCAGCAGCTTCCCCAGCGGGGGGGGCACAGATACGCAGTATTTT
>.|TRBD1|TRBJ1-1|TRBV15
CATSGQRTGGEAFF
TGTGCCACCAGCGGTCAAAGGACAGGGGGCGAAGCTTTCTTT
>.|.|TRBJ1-3|TRBV7-2
CASSARLGNTIYF
TGTGCCAGCAGTGCGCGACTTGGAAACACCATATATTTT
>few|TRBD2|TRBJ2-1|TRBV2
CASSASGVSYNEQFF
TGTGCCAGCAGCGCTAGCGGAGTCTCTTACAATGAGCAGTTCTTC
>.|.|TRBJ2-3|TRBV5-4
CASSLDYSTDTQYF
TGTGCCAGCAGCTTGGACTATAGCACAGATACGCAGTATTTT
>once|.|TRBJ1-4|TRBV30
CAWSATPLANEKLFF
TGTGCCTGGAGTGCCACTCCTCTGGCTAATGAAAAACTGTTTTTT
>.|TRBD1|TRBJ1-1|TRBV13
CASSFRDRGPKLMNTEAFF
TGTGCCAGCAGCTTCAGAGACAGGGGCCCAAAGTTGATGAACACTGAAGCTTTCTTT
>few|TRBD2|TRBJ2-1|TRBV5-4
CASSLATSGRYNEQFF
TGTGCCAGCAGCTTGGCTACTAGCGGGAGGTACAATGAGCAGTTCTTC
>.|TRBD1|TRBJ2-7|TRBV28
CASSLGGQGRRGYEQYF
TGTGCCAGCAGTTTAGGGGGACAGGGGAGGAGGGGCTACGAGCAGTACTTC
>.|TRBD1|TRBJ2-1|TRBV6-2/TRBV6-3
CASSNSGGSYNEQFF
TGTGCCAGCAGTAACTCAGGGGGTTCTTACAATGAGCAGTTCTTC
>.|.|TRBJ1-2|TRBV6-5
CASSRPGLSYGYTF
TGTGCCAGCAGCCGTCCGGGACTTTCGTATGGCTACACCTTC
>.|.|TRBJ2-5|TRBV5-1
CASSSGRLQETQYF
TGCGCCAGCAGCTCGGGGAGGTTACAAGAGACCCAGTACTTC
>.|.|TRBJ1-1|TRBV7-9
CASTLGQTLRTEAFF
TGTGCCAGCACCCTAGGACAGACCTTACGGACTGAAGCTTTCTTT
>.|.|TRBJ2-1|TRBV24-1
CATSDLGARGPRESYNEQFF
TGTGCCACCAGTGATTTGGGAGCGAGAGGGCCGAGGGAGTCCTACAATGAGCAGTTCTTC
>.|TRBD1|TRBJ1-5|TRBV5-1
CASSYDRDNQPQHF
TGCGCCAGCAGCTACGACAGGGACAATCAGCCCCAGCATTTT
>few|.|TRBJ1-1|TRBV27
CASSLFGDTEAFF
TGTGCCAGCAGTTTATTCGGGGACACTGAAGCTTTCTTT
>once|TRBD1|TRBJ2-5|TRBV9
CASSARQGEIGETQYF
TGTGCCAGCAGCGCCCGACAGGGGGAGATCGGGGAGACCCAGTACTTC
>.|.|TRBJ2-4|TRBV15
CATSRGGNPGPLGNIQYF
TGTGCCACCAGCAGAGGCGGGAACCCGGGACCCCTGGGAAACATTCAGTACTTC
>few|TRBD2|TRBJ2-3|TRBV7-2
CASSLLSLAGGWEDTQYF
TGTGCCAGCAGCTTACTCTCACTAGCGGGAGGATGGGAAGATACGCAGTATTTT
>.|TRBD1|TRBJ2-3|TRBV5-5
CASSITGGRGTDTQYF
TGTGCCAGCAGCATAACAGGGGGTAGAGGCACAGATACGCAGTATTTT
>.|TRBD1|TRBJ1-1|TRBV7-8
CASSFSGTGRFTEAFF
TGTGCCAGCAGCTTTTCCGGGACAGGGCGATTTACTGAAGCTTTCTTT
>.|TRBD1|TRBJ2-1|TRBV10-3
CAIRAAGGIDEQFF
TGTGCCATCAGGGCTGCAGGGGGTATCGATGAGCAGTTCTTC
>.|TRBD1|TRBJ2-3|TRBV27
CASSVSTGVDTQYF
TGTGCCAGCAGTGTATCGACAGGGGTAGATACGCAGTATTTT
>.|TRBD2|TRBJ2-1|TRBV24-1
CATSDWTSGAHEQFF
TGTGCCACCAGTGACTGGACTAGCGGGGCTCATGAGCAGTTCTTC
>.|.|TRBJ1-6|TRBV7-3
CASSLETGSALHF
TGTGCCAGCAGCCTCGAAACAGGGTCAGCCCTCCACTTT
>.|TRBD1|TRBJ2-5|TRBV9
CASSEGQGETQYF
TGTGCCAGCAGCGAGGGACAGGGAGAGACCCAGTACTTC
>.|TRBD2|TRBJ2-2|TRBV9
CASSPGLARNTGELFF
TGTGCCAGCAGTCCGGGACTAGCCCGCAACACCGGGGAGCTGTTTTTT